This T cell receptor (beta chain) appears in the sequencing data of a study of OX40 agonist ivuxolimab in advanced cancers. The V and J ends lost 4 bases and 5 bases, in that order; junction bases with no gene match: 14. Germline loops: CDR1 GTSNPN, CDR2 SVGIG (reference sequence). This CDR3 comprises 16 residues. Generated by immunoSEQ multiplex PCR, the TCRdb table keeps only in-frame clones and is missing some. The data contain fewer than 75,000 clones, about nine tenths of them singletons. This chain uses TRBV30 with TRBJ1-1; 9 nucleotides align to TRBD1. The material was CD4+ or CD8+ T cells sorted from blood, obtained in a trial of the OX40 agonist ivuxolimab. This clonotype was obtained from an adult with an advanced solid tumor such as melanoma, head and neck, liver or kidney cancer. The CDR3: CAWNPGTGKRWTEAFF. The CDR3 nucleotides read TGTGCCTGGAATCCCGGGACAGGGAAAAGGTGGACTGAAGCTTTCTTT.